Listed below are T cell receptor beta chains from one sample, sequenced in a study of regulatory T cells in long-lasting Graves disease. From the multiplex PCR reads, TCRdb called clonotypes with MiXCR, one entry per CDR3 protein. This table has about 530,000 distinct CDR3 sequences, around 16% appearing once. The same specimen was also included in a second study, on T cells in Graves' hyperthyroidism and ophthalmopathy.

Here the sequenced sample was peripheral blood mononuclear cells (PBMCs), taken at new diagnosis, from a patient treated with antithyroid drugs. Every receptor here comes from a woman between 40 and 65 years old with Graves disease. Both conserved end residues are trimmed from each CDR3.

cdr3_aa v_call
ASSFLRSGGETEQF TRBV12-3/TRBV12-4
ASSCGSLSYEQY TRBV6-4
ASSRGGAGELF TRBV11-2
ATGPSGGQDHGYT TRBV6-1
AWSLGLVTQY TRBV30
SASQGEHEQY TRBV20-1
ASSSTVYGNQPQH TRBV6-1
ASSPSGGAFNEQF TRBV7-9
ASSQTGGGLDGYT TRBV14
ASSPTGDNQPQH TRBV11-2
ASSLDSGGTYNEQF TRBV11-2